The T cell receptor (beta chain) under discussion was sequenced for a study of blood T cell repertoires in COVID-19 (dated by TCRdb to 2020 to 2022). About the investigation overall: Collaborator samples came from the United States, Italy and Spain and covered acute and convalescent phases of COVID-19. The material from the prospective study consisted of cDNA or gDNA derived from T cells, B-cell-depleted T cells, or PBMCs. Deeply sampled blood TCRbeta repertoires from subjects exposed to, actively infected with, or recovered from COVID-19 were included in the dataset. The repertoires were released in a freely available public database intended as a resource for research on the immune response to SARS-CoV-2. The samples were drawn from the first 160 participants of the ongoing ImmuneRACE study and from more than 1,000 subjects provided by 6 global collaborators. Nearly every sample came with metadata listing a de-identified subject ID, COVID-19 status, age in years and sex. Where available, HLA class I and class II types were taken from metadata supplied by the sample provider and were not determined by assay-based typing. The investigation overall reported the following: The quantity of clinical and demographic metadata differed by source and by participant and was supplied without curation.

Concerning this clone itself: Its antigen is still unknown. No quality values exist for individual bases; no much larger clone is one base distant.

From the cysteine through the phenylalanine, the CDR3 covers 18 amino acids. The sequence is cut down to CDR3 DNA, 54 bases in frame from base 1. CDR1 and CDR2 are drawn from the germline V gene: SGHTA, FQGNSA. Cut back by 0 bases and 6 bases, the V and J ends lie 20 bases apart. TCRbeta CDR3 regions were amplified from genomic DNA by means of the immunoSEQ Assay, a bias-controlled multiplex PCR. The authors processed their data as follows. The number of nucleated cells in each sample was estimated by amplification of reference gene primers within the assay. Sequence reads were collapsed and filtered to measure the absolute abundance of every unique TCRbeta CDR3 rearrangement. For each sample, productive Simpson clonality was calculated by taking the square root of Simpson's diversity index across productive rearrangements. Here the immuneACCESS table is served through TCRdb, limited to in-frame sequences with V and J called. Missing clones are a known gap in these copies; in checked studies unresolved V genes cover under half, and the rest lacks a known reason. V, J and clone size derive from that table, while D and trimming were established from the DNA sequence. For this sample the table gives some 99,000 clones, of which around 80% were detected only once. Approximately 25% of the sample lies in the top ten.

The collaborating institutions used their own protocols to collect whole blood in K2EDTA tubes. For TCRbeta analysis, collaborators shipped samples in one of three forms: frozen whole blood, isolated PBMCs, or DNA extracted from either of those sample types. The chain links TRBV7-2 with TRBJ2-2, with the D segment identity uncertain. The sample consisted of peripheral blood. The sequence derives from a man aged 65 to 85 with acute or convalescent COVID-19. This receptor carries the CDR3 CASSLAIIVGSSAGELFF. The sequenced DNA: TGTGCCAGCAGCTTAGCGATAATCGTGGGTAGCTCGGCCGGGGAGCTGTTTTTT.